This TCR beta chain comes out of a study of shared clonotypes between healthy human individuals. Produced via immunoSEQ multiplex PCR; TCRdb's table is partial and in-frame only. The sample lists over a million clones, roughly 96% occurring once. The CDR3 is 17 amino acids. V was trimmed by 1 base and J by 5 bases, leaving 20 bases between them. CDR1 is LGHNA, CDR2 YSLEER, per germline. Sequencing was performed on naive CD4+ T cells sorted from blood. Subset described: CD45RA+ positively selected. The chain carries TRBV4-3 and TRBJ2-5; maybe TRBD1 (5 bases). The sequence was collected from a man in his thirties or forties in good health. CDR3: CASSQGPAASPGETQYF. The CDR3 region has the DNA TGCGCCAGCAGCCAAGGGCCGGCAGCCTCGCCAGGGGAGACCCAGTACTTC.